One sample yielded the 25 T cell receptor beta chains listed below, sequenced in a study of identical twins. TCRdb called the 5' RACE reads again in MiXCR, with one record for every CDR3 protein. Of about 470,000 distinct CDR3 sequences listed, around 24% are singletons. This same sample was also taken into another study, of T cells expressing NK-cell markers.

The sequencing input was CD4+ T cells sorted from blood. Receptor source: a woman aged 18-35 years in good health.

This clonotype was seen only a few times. DNA of the CDR3: TGCGCCAGCAGGGGGATAATAAACACTGAAGCTTTCTTT. This codes for CASRGIINTEAFF. V usage is TRBV5-1 and J usage is TRBJ1-1; D is uncertain. V lost 5 bases to trimming and J lost 2 bases, with 10 bases between them. Germline V gene sequence: CDR1 SGHRS, CDR2 YFSETQ. The CDR3 runs to 13 residues.

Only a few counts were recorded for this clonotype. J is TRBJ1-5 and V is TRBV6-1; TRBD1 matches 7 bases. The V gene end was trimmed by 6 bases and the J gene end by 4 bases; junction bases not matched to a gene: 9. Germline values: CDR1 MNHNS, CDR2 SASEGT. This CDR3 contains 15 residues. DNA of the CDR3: TGTGCCAGCAGCTTCGACAGGGCAGTAAATCAGCCCCAGCATTTT. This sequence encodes CASSFDRAVNQPQHF.

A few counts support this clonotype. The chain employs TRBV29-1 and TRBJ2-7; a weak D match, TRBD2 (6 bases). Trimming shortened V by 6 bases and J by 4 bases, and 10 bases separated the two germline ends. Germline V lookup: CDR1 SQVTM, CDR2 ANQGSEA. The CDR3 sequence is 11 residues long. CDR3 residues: CSVGTLYEQYF. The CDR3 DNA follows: TGCAGCGTGGGGACTTTATACGAGCAGTACTTC.

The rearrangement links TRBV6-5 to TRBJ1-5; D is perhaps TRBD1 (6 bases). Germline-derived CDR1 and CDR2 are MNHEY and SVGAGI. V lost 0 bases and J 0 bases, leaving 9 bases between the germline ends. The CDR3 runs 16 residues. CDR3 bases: TGTGCCAGCAGTTACTCAGGGACAAGTAGCAATCAGCCCCAGCATTTT. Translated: CASSYSGTSSNQPQHF.

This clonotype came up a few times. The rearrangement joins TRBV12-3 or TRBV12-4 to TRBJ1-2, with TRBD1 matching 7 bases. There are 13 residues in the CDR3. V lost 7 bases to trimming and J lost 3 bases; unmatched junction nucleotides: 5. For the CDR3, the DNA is TGTGCCAGCACCGACGACAGGGACTATGGCTACACCTTC. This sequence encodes CASTDDRDYGYTF.

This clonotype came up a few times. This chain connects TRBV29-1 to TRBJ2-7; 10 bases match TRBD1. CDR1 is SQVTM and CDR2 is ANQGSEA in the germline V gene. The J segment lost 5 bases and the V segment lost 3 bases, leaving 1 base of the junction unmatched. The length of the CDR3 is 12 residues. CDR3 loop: CSVEGQGNEQYF. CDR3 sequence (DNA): TGCAGCGTTGAGGGACAGGGGAACGAGCAGTACTTC.

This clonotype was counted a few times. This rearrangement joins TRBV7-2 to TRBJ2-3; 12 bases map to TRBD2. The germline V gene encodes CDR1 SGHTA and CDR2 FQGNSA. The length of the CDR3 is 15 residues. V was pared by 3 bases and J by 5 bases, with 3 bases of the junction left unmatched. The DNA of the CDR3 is TGTGCCAGCAGCTTGGCTAGCGGGGGGGGAGATACGCAGTATTTT. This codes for CASSLASGGGDTQYF.

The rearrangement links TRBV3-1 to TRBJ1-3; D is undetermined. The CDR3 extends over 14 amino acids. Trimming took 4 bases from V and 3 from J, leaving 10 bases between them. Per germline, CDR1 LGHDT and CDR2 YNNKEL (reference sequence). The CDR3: CASSLLPRGNTIYF. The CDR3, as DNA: TGTGCCAGCAGCCTATTGCCACGTGGAAACACCATATATTTT.

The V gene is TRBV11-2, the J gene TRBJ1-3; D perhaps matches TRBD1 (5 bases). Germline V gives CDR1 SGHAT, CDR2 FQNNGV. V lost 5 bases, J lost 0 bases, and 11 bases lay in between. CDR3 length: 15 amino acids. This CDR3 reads CASSTDRHSGNTIYF. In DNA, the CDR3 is TGTGCCAGCAGCACTGACAGACACTCTGGAAACACCATATATTTT. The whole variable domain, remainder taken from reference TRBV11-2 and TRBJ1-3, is EAGVAQSPRYKIIEKRQSVAFWCNPISGHATLYWYQQILGQGPKLLIQFQNNGVVDDSQLPKDRFSAERLKGVDSTLKIQPAKLEDSAVYLCASSTDRHSGNTIYFGEGSWLTVV.

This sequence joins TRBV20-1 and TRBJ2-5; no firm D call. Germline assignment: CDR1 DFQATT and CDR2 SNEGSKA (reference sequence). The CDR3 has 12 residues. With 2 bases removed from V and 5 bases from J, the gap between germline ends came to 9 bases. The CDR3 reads CSARWSGETQYF. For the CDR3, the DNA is TGCAGTGCTAGATGGTCCGGGGAGACCCAGTACTTC.

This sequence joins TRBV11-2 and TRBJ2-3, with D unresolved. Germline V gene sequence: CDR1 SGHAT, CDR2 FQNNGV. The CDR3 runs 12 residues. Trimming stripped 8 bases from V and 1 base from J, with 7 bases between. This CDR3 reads CASGPGTDTQYF. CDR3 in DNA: TGTGCCAGCGGTCCAGGCACAGATACGCAGTATTTT.

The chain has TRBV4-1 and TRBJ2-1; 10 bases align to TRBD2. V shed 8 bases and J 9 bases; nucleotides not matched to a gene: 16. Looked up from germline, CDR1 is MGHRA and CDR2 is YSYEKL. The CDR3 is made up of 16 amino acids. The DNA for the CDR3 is TGCGCCAGCTCGGAGGCTAGCGGGAGACGAAGTTCTGAGCAGTTCTTC. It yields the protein CASSEASGRRSSEQFF.

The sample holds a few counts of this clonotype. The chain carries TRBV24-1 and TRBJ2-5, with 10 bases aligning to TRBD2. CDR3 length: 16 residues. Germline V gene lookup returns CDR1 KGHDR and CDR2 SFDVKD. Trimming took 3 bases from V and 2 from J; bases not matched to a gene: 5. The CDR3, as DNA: TGTGCCACCAGTGATGGGCTAGCGGGGGTACAAGAGACCCAGTACTTC. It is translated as CATSDGLAGVQETQYF.

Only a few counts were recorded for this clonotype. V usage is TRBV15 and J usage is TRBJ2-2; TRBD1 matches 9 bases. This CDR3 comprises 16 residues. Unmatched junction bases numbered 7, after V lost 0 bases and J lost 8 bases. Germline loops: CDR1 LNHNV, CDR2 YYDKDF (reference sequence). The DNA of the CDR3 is TGTGCCACCAGCAGAGAAACAGGGGGCGAGGGGGGGGAGCTGTTTTTT. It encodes CATSRETGGEGGELFF.

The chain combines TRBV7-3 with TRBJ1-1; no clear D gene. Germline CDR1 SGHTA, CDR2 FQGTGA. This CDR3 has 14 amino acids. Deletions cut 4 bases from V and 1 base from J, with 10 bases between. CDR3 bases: TGTGCCAGCAGCTCCGGCGGCGGGAACACTGAAGCTTTCTTT. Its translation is CASSSGGGNTEAFF.

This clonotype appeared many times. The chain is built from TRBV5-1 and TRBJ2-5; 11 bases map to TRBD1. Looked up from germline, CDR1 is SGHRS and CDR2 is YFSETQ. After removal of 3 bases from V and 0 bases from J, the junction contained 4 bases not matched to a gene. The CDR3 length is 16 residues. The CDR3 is CASSSGTGGYQETQYF. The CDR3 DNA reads TGCGCCAGCAGCTCAGGGACAGGGGGGTACCAAGAGACCCAGTACTTC.

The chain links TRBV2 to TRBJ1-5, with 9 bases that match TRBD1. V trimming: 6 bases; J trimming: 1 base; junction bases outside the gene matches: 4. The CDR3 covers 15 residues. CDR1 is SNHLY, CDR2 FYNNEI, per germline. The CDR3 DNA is TGTGCCAGCAGCGCCGGGACAGGGAGCAATCAGCCCCAGCATTTT. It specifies CASSAGTGSNQPQHF.

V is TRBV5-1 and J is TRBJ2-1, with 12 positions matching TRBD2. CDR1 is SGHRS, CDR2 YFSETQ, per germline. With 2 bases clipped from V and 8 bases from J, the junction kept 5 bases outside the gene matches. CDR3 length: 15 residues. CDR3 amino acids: CASSFRLAGADEQFF. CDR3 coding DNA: TGCGCCAGCAGCTTCCGACTAGCGGGAGCCGATGAGCAGTTCTTC.

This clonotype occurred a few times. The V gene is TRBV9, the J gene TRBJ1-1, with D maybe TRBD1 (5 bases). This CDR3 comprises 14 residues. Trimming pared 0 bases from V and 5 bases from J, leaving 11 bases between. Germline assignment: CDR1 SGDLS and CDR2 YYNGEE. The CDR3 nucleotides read TGTGCCAGCAGCGTAGATATCGGGGGAACTGAAGCTTTCTTT. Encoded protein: CASSVDIGGTEAFF.

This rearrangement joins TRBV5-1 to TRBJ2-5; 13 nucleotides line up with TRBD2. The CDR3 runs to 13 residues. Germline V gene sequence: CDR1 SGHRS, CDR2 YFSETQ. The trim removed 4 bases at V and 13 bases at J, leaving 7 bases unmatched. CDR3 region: CASSLSGLAGLYF. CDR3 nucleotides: TGCGCCAGCAGCCTCTCGGGACTAGCGGGACTGTACTTC.

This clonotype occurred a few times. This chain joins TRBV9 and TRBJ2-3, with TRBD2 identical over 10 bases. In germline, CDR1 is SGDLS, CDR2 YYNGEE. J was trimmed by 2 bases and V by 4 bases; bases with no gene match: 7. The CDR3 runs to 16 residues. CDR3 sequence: CASSPRGTSDTDTQYF. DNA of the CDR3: TGTGCCAGCAGCCCTCGCGGGACTAGCGACACAGATACGCAGTATTTT.

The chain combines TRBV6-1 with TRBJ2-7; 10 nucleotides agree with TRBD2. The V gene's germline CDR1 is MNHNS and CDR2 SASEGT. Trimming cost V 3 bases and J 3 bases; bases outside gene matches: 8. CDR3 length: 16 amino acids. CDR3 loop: CASSERTGTSVYEQYF. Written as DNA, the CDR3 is TGTGCCAGCAGTGAGAGAACCGGGACTAGCGTCTACGAGCAGTACTTC.

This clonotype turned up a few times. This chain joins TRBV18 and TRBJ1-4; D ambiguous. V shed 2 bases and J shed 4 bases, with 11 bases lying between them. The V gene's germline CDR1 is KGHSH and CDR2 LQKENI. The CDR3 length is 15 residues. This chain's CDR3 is CASSPELGNNEKLFF. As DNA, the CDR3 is TGTGCCAGCTCACCAGAATTGGGGAATAATGAAAAACTGTTTTTT.

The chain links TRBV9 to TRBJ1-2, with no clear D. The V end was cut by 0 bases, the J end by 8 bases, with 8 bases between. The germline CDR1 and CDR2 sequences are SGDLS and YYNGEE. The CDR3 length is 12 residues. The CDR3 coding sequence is TGTGCCAGCAGCGTAGCCGGAGGGGGCTACACCTTC. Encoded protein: CASSVAGGGYTF. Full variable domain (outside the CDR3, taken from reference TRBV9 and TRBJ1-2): DSGVTQTPKHLITATGQRVTLRCSPRSGDLSVYWYQQSLDQGLQFLIQYYNGEERAKGNILERFSAQQFPDLHSELNLSSLELGDSALYFCASSVAGGGYTFGSGTRLTVV.

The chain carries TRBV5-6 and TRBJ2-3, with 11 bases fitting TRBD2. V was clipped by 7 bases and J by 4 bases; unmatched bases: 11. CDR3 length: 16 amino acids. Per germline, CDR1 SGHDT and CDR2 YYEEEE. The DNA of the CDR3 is TGTGCCAGCCGCGGACTACTAGCGGGAGATTCAGATACGCAGTATTTT. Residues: CASRGLLAGDSDTQYF.